Given below is one TCR beta chain in context. Its antigen is not identified. This sample was included in a study of PD-L1 blockade in urothelial cancer. Study-level background: Patients, treated from about 2014 onward, received atezolizumab 1,200 mg intravenously every 3 weeks. Timepoints chosen for blood analysis were 3 weeks (second dose) and 6 weeks after treatment start. The study's findings and limits: Below-median pretreatment blood TCR clonality was associated with improved progression-free and overall survival.

Every PCR received spiked-in synthetic TCR analog templates. Method: immunoSEQ multiplex PCR; TCRdb's copy keeps in-frame clones and lacks some. The sample holds some 30,000 clones, around nine tenths seen once. The sequence derives from a man in his forties or fifties with urothelial cancer. The material sequenced was PBMCs, taken around atezolizumab (anti-PD-L1) treatment.

CDR3 in amino acids: CASSRDLGSEQFF. The DNA for the CDR3 is TGTGCCAGCAGCCGAGATTTAGGGAGTGAGCAGTTCTTC. The chain joins TRBV28 to TRBJ2-1, with D perhaps matching TRBD2 (5 bases). With 6 bases removed from V and 9 bases from J, the gap between germline ends came to 15 bases. CDR1 MDHEN and CDR2 SYDVKM come from the germline V gene. This CDR3 contains 13 residues.